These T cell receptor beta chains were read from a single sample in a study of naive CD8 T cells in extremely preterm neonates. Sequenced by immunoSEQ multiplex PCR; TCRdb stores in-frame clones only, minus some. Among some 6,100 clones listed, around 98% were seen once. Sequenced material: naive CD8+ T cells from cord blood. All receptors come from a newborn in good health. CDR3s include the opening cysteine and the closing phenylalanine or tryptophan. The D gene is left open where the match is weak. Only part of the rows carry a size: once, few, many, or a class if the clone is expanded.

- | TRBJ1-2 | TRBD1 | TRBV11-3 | TGTGCCAGCAGCTTCGGACAGGGCGGCTATGGCTACGCCTTC | CASSFGQGGYGYAF
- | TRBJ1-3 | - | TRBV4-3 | TGCGCCAGCAGCCAAGATAAGTCGGTCGGAAACACCATATATTTT | CASSQDKSVGNTIYF
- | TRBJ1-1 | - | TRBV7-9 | TGTGCCAGCAGCTTACAGAACACTGAAGCTTTCTTT | CASSLQNTEAFF
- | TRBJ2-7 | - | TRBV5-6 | TGTGCCAGCACCTACCGGGGGTCCTACGAGCAGTACTTC | CASTYRGSYEQYF
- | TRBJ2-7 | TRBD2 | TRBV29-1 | TGCAGCGTTGCGACTTTTTCGGGACTAGGGACCTACGAGCAGTACTTC | CSVATFSGLGTYEQYF
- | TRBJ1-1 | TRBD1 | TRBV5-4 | TGTGCCAGCAGCTTGGCAGGGGGCGTAACTGAAGCTTTCTTT | CASSLAGGVTEAFF
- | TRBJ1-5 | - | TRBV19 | TGTGCCAGTAGTATAGGACAGTGGACGGATCAGCCCCAGCATTTT | CASSIGQWTDQPQHF
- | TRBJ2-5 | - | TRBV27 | TGTGCCAGCAGTTTAACTCCCGGGACGACGGGGGCCCAGTACTTC | CASSLTPGTTGAQYF
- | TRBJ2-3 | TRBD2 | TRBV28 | TGTGCCAGCAGACTGGCGGGAGCAGATACGCAGTATTTT | CASRLAGADTQYF
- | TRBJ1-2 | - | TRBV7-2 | TGTGCCAGCAGCCAAGAACCCGGGGGGCGCCGAATGACTAACTATGGCTACACCTTC | CASSQEPGGRRMTNYGYTF
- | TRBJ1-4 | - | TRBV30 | TGTGCCTGGAGTGTAGGAGCAAAGTTAGGCGAAAAACTGTTTTTT | CAWSVGAKLGEKLFF
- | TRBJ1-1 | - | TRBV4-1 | TGCGCCAGCAGCCAAGCGGAGTTTAACACTGAAGCTTTCTTT | CASSQAEFNTEAFF
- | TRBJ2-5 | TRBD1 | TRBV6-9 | TGTGCCAGCAGTGCTTACAGGGGAACGCAAGAGACCCAGTACTTC | CASSAYRGTQETQYF
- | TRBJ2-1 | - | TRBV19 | TGTGCCAGTAGTGTCCCCGGAGGGAATGAGCAGTTCTTC | CASSVPGGNEQFF
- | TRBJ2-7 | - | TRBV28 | TGTGCAGCCGGCAGACTTATCTACGAGCAGTACTTC | CAAGRLIYEQYF
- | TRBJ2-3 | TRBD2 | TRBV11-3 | TGTGCCAGCAGCTCTTACACTAGCGGGCTGGCTAGCACAGATACGCAGTATTTT | CASSSYTSGLASTDTQYF
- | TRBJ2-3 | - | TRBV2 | TGTGCCAGCAGTGTAGGAGGCCCAGATACGCAGTATTTT | CASSVGGPDTQYF
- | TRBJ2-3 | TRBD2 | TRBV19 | TGTGCCACCGATTTGGGCGGGGGGGCGACAGATACGCAGTATTTT | CATDLGGGATDTQYF
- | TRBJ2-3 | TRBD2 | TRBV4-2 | TGTGCCAGCAGCCAAGGGGAAGCGGGGTTAAGCACAGATACGCAGTATTTT | CASSQGEAGLSTDTQYF
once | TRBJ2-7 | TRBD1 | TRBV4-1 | TGCGCCAGCAGCCAAGGACAGGGCTCCTACGAGCAGTACTTC | CASSQGQGSYEQYF
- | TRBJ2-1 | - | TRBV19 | TGTGCCAGTAGTGGGAGGTCCAATGAGCAGTTCTTC | CASSGRSNEQFF
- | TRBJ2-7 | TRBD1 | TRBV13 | TGTGCCAGCAGCTTAAGGGCAGGGGGCGAGCAGTACTTC | CASSLRAGGEQYF